This T cell receptor beta chain was found in a study of T-cell memory formation after mild COVID-19. Germline V lookup: CDR1 SGHRS, CDR2 YFSETQ. The V segment lost 5 bases and the J segment 3 bases; nucleotides outside the gene matches: 11. The CDR3 is 16 residues long. TCRdb analysed the 5' RACE reads with MiXCR anew, one entry per CDR3 protein. The sample records roughly 250,000 distinct CDR3 sequences, about 15% being singletons. This clonotype was seen more than once but under ten times. The specimen sequenced was PBMCs or a T cell subset sorted from them (not recorded which). The sequence came from a man aged 18-30 years who had mild COVID-19 (a few samples of this study predate the infection). Cell type and time point are not known. This chain joins TRBV5-1 and TRBJ2-7; TRBD1 aligns across 10 bases. The CDR3 protein is CASSSLGTGAFYEQYV. The CDR3 DNA follows: TGCGCCAGCAGTTCTCTCGGGACAGGGGCGTTCTACGAGCAGTACGTC.